These 29 T cell receptor beta chains were all obtained from the same sample, sequenced in a study of blood T cells in healthy people across ages. The use of a sample-barcoded 5' primer and a J-beta primer mix characterized a second PCR of about 6 to 11 cycles. TCRdb passed the 5' RACE reads through MiXCR, listing each CDR3 protein once. Of about 1.4 million distinct CDR3 sequences in the sample, approximately 59% are singletons; the top ten hold over 6.5%. Sequenced material: blood. The receptors here all came from a man aged 18 to 35 in good health.

The chain couples TRBV7-2 to TRBJ2-2; D is uncertain. CDR3 length: 17 residues. Deletions cut 1 base from V and 1 base from J, with 13 bases between. Germline CDR1 SGHTA, CDR2 FQGNSA. CDR3 protein: CASSLDTASLNTGELFF. In DNA form, the CDR3 reads TGTGCCAGCAGCTTAGATACGGCGTCCTTGAACACCGGGGAGCTGTTTTTT.

The rearrangement links TRBV12-3 or TRBV12-4 to TRBJ1-2; D not resolved. This CDR3 has 12 residues. Deletions cut 3 bases from V and 10 bases from J, with 12 bases between. This CDR3 is CASSFINGYYTF. As DNA, the CDR3 is TGTGCCAGCAGTTTTATTAACGGATACTACACCTTC.

The sample holds many counts of this clonotype. The junction and the germline gene differ at one end; a read error may be behind it. The chain recombines TRBV9 with TRBJ2-5; 11 nucleotides match TRBD2. Germline CDR1 is SGDLS and CDR2 is YYNGEE. The CDR3 totals 15 residues. The CDR3 is CASSASGGRQETQYF. The CDR3 nucleotides read TGCGCCAGCAGCGCTAGCGGGGGGCGACAAGAGACCCAGTACTTC.

The chain joins TRBV4-2 to TRBJ2-7; D gene uncertain. The CDR3 runs to 14 residues. Trimming cost V 1 base and J 6 bases, with 13 bases left between them. The germline CDR1 and CDR2 sequences are LGHNA and YNFKEQ. The chain's CDR3 is CASSQGRIVGEQYF. CDR3 nucleotide sequence: TGTGCCAGCAGCCAAGGAAGGATAGTAGGCGAGCAGTACTTC.

A word on this clonotype: An end of the junction does not agree with germline; a read error may underlie this. V is TRBV20-1 and J is TRBJ2-7, with 7 bases matching TRBD1. Per the germline V gene, CDR1 is DFQATT and CDR2 is SNEGSKA (reference sequence). This CDR3 spans 13 amino acids. The CDR3, as DNA: TGCAGTCCTAGGAGCCGGGACAGATACGAGCAGTACTTC. Translating gives CSPRSRDRYEQYF.

There are a few counts of this clonotype. This chain links TRBV27 with TRBJ2-1; maybe TRBD2 (5 bases). V was trimmed by 5 bases and J by 0 bases, leaving 14 bases between them. Per germline, CDR1 MNHEY and CDR2 SMNVEV (reference sequence). The CDR3 spans 16 residues. CDR3 coding DNA: TGTGCCAGCAGTCGGCAGCTTGGGAGCTCCTACAATGAGCAGTTCTTC. Encoded protein: CASSRQLGSSYNEQFF.

The chain combines TRBV27 with TRBJ2-7; D may be TRBD1 (5 bases). Per the germline V gene, CDR1 is MNHEY and CDR2 is SMNVEV (reference sequence). The CDR3 is 15 amino acids. The V end lost 5 bases, the J end lost 4 bases, and 18 bases lay between the germline ends. In DNA, the CDR3 is TGTGCCAGCAGTCCCTCAGGGCTGCTAAATTACGAGCAGTACTTC. Its translation is CASSPSGLLNYEQYF.

This clonotype appeared many times. The chain joins TRBV27 to TRBJ2-1; perhaps TRBD1 as D (5 bases). The germline V gene encodes CDR1 MNHEY and CDR2 SMNVEV (reference sequence). The ends were cut back, 2 bases at V and 8 bases at J, with 7 bases in the middle. This CDR3 has 12 residues. The CDR3 nucleotides are TGTGCCAGCAGTTTACTAGGGGATGAGCAGTTCTTC. This codes for CASSLLGDEQFF.

This clonotype was detected only a few times. The chain recombines TRBV5-8 with TRBJ2-3, with a possible D match to TRBD1 (6 bases). The CDR3 is made up of 11 amino acids. Trimming took 6 bases from V and 4 from J, leaving 6 bases between them. CDR1 SGHTS and CDR2 YDEGEE come from the germline V gene. The CDR3 nucleotides read TGTGCCAGCAACAGGGCAGATACGCAGTATTTT. It specifies CASNRADTQYF.

This chain joins TRBV3-1 and TRBJ2-5, with a weak D call TRBD2 (6 bases). The end of the DNA is better explained by TRBJ2-7, so the J call may be wrong. The CDR3 runs to 13 residues. CDR1 is LGHDT, CDR2 YNNKEL, per germline (reference sequence). The CDR3 DNA reads as TGTGCCAGCAGCCCCCGGGGACTTAACGAGCAGTACTTC. Encoded protein: CASSPRGLNEQYF.

The chain employs TRBV6-5 and TRBJ1-2; tentative D call: TRBD1 (6 bases). The V gene's germline CDR1 is MNHEY and CDR2 SVGAGI. V lost 5 bases, J lost 2 bases, and 15 bases lay in between. CDR3 length: 15 amino acids. CDR3 sequence (DNA): TGTGCCAGCAGTATGTTGACAGGCCGGAACTATGGCTACACCTTC. Protein: CASSMLTGRNYGYTF.

This clonotype has just one count. The chain has TRBV5-5 and TRBJ2-7, with 9 nucleotides matching TRBD1. This CDR3 has 14 amino acids. Trimming removed 4 bases from V and 5 bases from J; junction bases left unmatched: 7. Per germline, CDR1 SGHKS and CDR2 YYEKEE (reference sequence). The chain's CDR3 is CASSTDRGLDEQYF. In nucleotides, the CDR3 is TGTGCCAGCAGCACGGACAGGGGCCTGGACGAGCAGTACTTC.

This clonotype has just a few counts. The V call is TRBV15, the J call TRBJ2-7, with 7 nucleotides matching TRBD1. Trimming removed 2 bases from V and 6 bases from J; junction bases left unmatched: 7. Germline-derived CDR1 and CDR2 are LNHNV and YYDKDF (reference sequence). There are 14 residues in the CDR3. The CDR3 nucleotides are TGTGCCACCAGCAGATACAGGGGTGCGAGCGAGCAGTACTTC. It yields the protein CATSRYRGASEQYF. Filled out from reference TRBV15 and TRBJ2-7, the complete variable domain reads DAMVIQNPRYQVTQFGKPVTLSCSQTLNHNVMYWYQQKSSQAPKLLFHYYDKDFNNEADTPDNFQSRRPNTSFCFLDIRSPGLGDTAMYLCATSRYRGASEQYFGPGTRLTVT.

The genes are TRBV6-1 and TRBJ1-4; D is unresolved. The CDR3 sequence is 14 residues long. In germline, CDR1 is MNHNS, CDR2 SASEGT. V lost 3 bases to trimming and J lost 8 bases, with 13 bases between them. The CDR3 loop is CASSDVRFGEKLFF. CDR3 sequence (DNA): TGTGCCAGCAGTGACGTGAGGTTCGGGGAAAAACTGTTTTTT.

The chain uses TRBV20-1 and TRBJ2-1; tentative D call: TRBD2 (5 bases). V lost 1 base to trimming and J lost 6 bases, with 13 bases between them. Germline V lookup: CDR1 DFQATT, CDR2 SNEGSKA (reference sequence). The CDR3 extends over 14 amino acids. CDR3 sequence: CSARAIRTPNEQFF. The CDR3 DNA follows: TGCAGTGCTAGAGCGATCCGGACTCCCAATGAGCAGTTCTTC.

This clonotype appeared once. The chain links TRBV6-5 to TRBJ1-1; no firm D call. V lost 2 bases and J 1 base, leaving 8 bases between the germline ends. Germline CDR1 reads MNHEY; CDR2 reads SVGAGI. The length of the CDR3 is 14 residues. In DNA form, the CDR3 reads TGTGCCAGCAGTTACGAGGCAGCGAACACTGAAGCTTTCTTT. It translates to CASSYEAANTEAFF.

The chain employs TRBV7-9 and TRBJ2-3; 9 nucleotides align to TRBD1. Germline V lookup: CDR1 SEHNR, CDR2 FQNEAQ (reference sequence). V was clipped by 5 bases and J by 2 bases; unmatched bases: 11. This CDR3 region has 17 residues. CDR3: CASSNTNRGRDTDTQYF. CDR3 coding DNA: TGTGCCAGCAGCAACACAAACAGGGGGCGAGACACAGATACGCAGTATTTT.

The CDR3 sequence: CSAVLAGGFGEQFF. CDR3 coding DNA: TGCAGTGCCGTACTAGCGGGGGGTTTCGGTGAGCAGTTCTTC. The gene calls are TRBV20-1 and TRBJ2-1, with 12 bases identical to TRBD2. This CDR3 is built from 14 residues. V lost 6 bases to trimming and J lost 9 bases; unmatched junction nucleotides: 9. Germline CDR1 DFQATT, CDR2 SNEGSKA (reference sequence).

This chain joins TRBV12-3 or TRBV12-4 and TRBJ2-5, with D possibly TRBD1 on 5 matching bases. The CDR3 extends over 13 amino acids. V lost 7 bases, J lost 11 bases, and 20 bases lay in between. CDR3 sequence reads: CASTDGPRDEQYF. The CDR3 DNA sequence: TGTGCCAGCACCGACGGACCCAGGGATGAGCAGTACTTC.

The V gene is TRBV6-1, the J gene TRBJ1-1, with D hard to call. CDR3 size: 13 residues. CDR1 is MNHNS and CDR2 is SASEGT in the germline V gene. Between the trimmed V and J ends, which lost 3 bases and 2 bases, there was a span of 7 bases. In nucleotides, the CDR3 is TGTGCCAGCAGTGAGGTGACTAACACTGAAGCTTTCTTT. Translated: CASSEVTNTEAFF.

The V and J genes are TRBV18 and TRBJ1-5; D unclear. The CDR3 is made up of 15 amino acids. With 3 bases removed from V and 3 bases from J, the gap between germline ends came to 12 bases. CDR1 and CDR2 from the germline V gene are KGHSH and LQKENI. CDR3 loop: CASSPLAGNNQPQHF. Here the CDR3 DNA reads TGTGCCAGCTCACCCTTGGCGGGGAACAATCAGCCCCAGCATTTT.

This clonotype was seen many times. The rearrangement links TRBV20-1 to TRBJ2-5; D is unclear. Germline V gene lookup returns CDR1 DFQATT and CDR2 SNEGSKA (reference sequence). The CDR3 extends over 14 amino acids. The germline V and J ends were trimmed by 7 bases and 5 bases, with 20 bases remaining between them. Written as DNA, the CDR3 is TGCAGTGTCCTCTCTGCTCTATCCCAGGAGACCCAGTACTTC. Its protein is CSVLSALSQETQYF.

V gene TRBV4-1 combines with J gene TRBJ2-7; the D gene is possibly TRBD1 (5 bases). The CDR3 runs to 13 residues. V was clipped by 1 base and J by 4 bases, with 8 bases between them. Germline values: CDR1 MGHRA, CDR2 YSYEKL. The CDR3 bases are TGCGCCAGCAGCCAAGTAGGGGCTTACGAGCAGTACTTC. Protein: CASSQVGAYEQYF.

The chain couples TRBV6-5 to TRBJ2-4; D perhaps matches TRBD1 (7 bases). The CDR3 consists of 19 residues. Trimming removed 0 bases from V and 0 bases from J, with 18 bases in between. Germline V gene lookup returns CDR1 MNHEY and CDR2 SVGAGI. CDR3 sequence reads: CASSYSIQGRMGAKNIQYF. In DNA, the CDR3 is TGTGCCAGCAGTTACTCAATACAGGGGAGGATGGGAGCCAAAAACATTCAGTACTTC.

On this clonotype: Its ends do not fully match the called genes, so a read error is possible. The rearrangement links TRBV12-5 to TRBJ2-1; D possibly matches TRBD1 or TRBD2 (6 bases each). Germline CDR1 and CDR2: LGHNT and FRNRAP. CDR3 size: 19 residues. In DNA form, the CDR3 reads TGTGCTAGTGGTAAACCCGGGACACAAGTAACTAGCTCCTACAATGAGAAGTTCTTC. It yields the protein CASGKPGTQVTSSYNEKFF.

The chain couples TRBV5-1 to TRBJ2-1, with a weak D call TRBD1 (5 bases). CDR1 and CDR2 from the germline V gene are SGHRS and YFSETQ. The V end was cut by 5 bases, the J end by 2 bases, with 11 bases between. The CDR3 sequence is 14 residues long. The CDR3 bases are TGCGCCAGCAGACCCGGACAAACCTACAATGAGCAGTTCTTC. This translates into CASRPGQTYNEQFF.

As regards this clonotype: A junction boundary mismatches the germline segment, possibly from a read error. The chain employs TRBV6-6 and TRBJ1-1; D might be TRBD1 (5 bases). Germline CDR1 reads MNHNY; CDR2 reads SVGAGI (reference sequence). This CDR3 is built from 15 residues. CDR3 bases: TGTGCCAACAGTTACTCGAAAGTCAGGGAATCTGAAGCTTTCTTT. Residues: CANSYSKVRESEAFF.

This clonotype was counted a few times. The CDR3 nucleotides read TGTGCCAGCAACCCTACAGGGCAGGGAGTCGGCGAGCAGTACTTC. It translates to CASNPTGQGVGEQYF. The rearrangement joins TRBV6-5 to TRBJ2-7; D might be TRBD1 (6 bases). The CDR3 runs 15 residues. Trimming stripped 7 bases from V and 6 bases from J, with 22 bases between. Looked up from germline, CDR1 is MNHEY and CDR2 is SVGAGI.

The J gene is TRBJ2-5, the V gene TRBV7-2; 9 bases line up with TRBD1. The germline gives CDR1 SGHTA, CDR2 FQGNSA. This CDR3 is 15 amino acids long. V lost 2 bases to trimming and J lost 11 bases; unmatched junction nucleotides: 12. CDR3 residues: CASSLTQGAVGEQYF. The CDR3 region has the DNA TGTGCCAGCAGCTTAACACAGGGGGCGGTGGGAGAGCAGTACTTC.